The rows below give T cell receptor beta chains drawn from one sample of a study of control samples from healthy donors and cancer patients. Only in-frame clones appear in the TCRdb table, and some are missing; sequencing was by immunoSEQ multiplex PCR. The profile shows under 200,000 clones, 88% of them singletons. Sequenced sample: blood. Receptor source: a woman in her thirties in good health. The CDR3 runs from the conserved cysteine through the conserved F or W.

j_gene	v_gene	CDR3aa
TRBJ1-1	TRBV7-9	CASSSTGRRTEAFF
TRBJ2-1	TRBV27	CASSHRDKEFF
TRBJ2-5	TRBV29-1	CSVGENWQETQYF
TRBJ1-1	TRBV27	CASSLSAGWHTEAFF
TRBJ1-1	TRBV5-5	CASSLRTPNTEAFF
TRBJ2-1	TRBV19	CASSIRVQGPYNEQFF
TRBJ2-1	TRBV4-2	CASSRASVSSYNEQFF
TRBJ1-2	TRBV6-1	CASSELGGKAGYTF
TRBJ2-5	TRBV28	CASSSPGLTPGGETQYF
TRBJ2-7	TRBV29-1	CSVAPQVNYEQYF
TRBJ1-1	TRBV24-1	CATTQGDTEAFF
TRBJ1-1	TRBV12-3/TRBV12-4	CASSPDHPWAFF
TRBJ2-3	TRBV7-9	CASSLPRVGTGSTDTQYF
TRBJ2-3	TRBV6-5	CASSPRDLSTDTQYF
TRBJ2-2	TRBV4-2	CASSQDRASGGAWYTGELFF
TRBJ1-4	TRBV4-2	CASSLQGNEKLFF
TRBJ2-1	TRBV24-1	CATSDLDYNEQFF
TRBJ1-2	TRBV5-1	CASSLEPGAEDINYGYTF
TRBJ2-2	TRBV7-6	CASSQLGDTGELFF
TRBJ2-1	TRBV5-1	CASSLRSSGPGGEQFF
TRBJ2-3	TRBV20-1	CSAANTDTQYF
TRBJ2-1	TRBV6-1	CASSERIRERPINNEQFF
TRBJ1-1	TRBV5-5	CASSLTARGTEAFF
TRBJ2-1	TRBV4-2	CASSQVGPTDYNEQFF
TRBJ1-4	TRBV5-4	CASSARDYNEKLFF
TRBJ1-1	TRBV7-9	CASSLAGGLLEAFF
TRBJ1-2	TRBV13	CASSSPTTRGWRGYTF
TRBJ1-6	TRBV28	CASMSPGSPLHF
TRBJ1-1	TRBV18	CASSPTIRALKGTEAFF
TRBJ1-2	TRBV7-6	CASSSGMGAGYGYTF
TRBJ1-5	TRBV4-1	CASSPVWVGSNQPQHF
TRBJ2-7	TRBV27	CASSSLSGRFNEQYF
TRBJ1-2	TRBV28	CASSLLSPASYGYTF
TRBJ1-4	TRBV13	CASSLGLGGTTNEKLFF
TRBJ2-5	TRBV28	CASSLSGVETQYF
TRBJ1-4	TRBV18	CASSGANEKLFF
TRBJ1-1	TRBV3-1/TRBV3-2	CASSQGGAGGMNTEAFF
TRBJ2-7	TRBV6-2/TRBV6-3	CASSYWTSGTYEQYF
TRBJ2-7	TRBV3-1/TRBV3-2	CASSQVGGYEQYF
TRBJ1-1	TRBV19	CASSPVTGRDTEAFF
TRBJ2-1	TRBV28	CASSPDRGLSYNEQFF
TRBJ1-6	TRBV30	CAWDMNRASYNSPLHF
TRBJ1-2	TRBV12-3/TRBV12-4	CASSLRDGTTYTF
TRBJ2-7	TRBV5-8	CASSLARGFVYEQYF
TRBJ2-1	TRBV10-3	CAISVLAGGSSYNEQFF
TRBJ1-1	TRBV5-1	CASSLQAGANTEAFF
TRBJ2-7	TRBV9	CASSDPGQGNPFSYEQYF
TRBJ2-7	TRBV3-1/TRBV3-2	CASSKGTMNGYEQYF
TRBJ1-1	TRBV27	CASSLMRGRTEAFF
TRBJ1-1	TRBV5-4	CASSLAGSNTEAFF
TRBJ1-1	TRBV5-4	CASSSRDSEAFF
TRBJ2-3	TRBV3-1/TRBV3-2	CASSRTSGGVSTDTQYF
TRBJ1-3	TRBV7-2	CASSLFYGGSGNTIYF
TRBJ2-1	TRBV7-6	CASSLNWGGGNEQFF
TRBJ1-1	TRBV5-1	CASSSTGKGNTEAFF